Following are 4 T cell receptor beta chains from one sample sequenced in a study of cytomegalovirus exposure and HLA in healthy donors. PCR employed 60 Vbeta and 13 Jbeta primers. Sequencing used immunoSEQ multiplex PCR; TCRdb keeps in-frame clones, though not all of them. This sample has 150,000 to 200,000 clones, with roughly 70% found just once. Sequencing was carried out using PBMCs. Source of these receptors: a woman in her 50s in good health and CMV-seropositive.

This chain joins TRBV7-3 and TRBJ2-3, with TRBD2 as a possible D gene (5 bases). Per the germline V gene, CDR1 is SGHTA and CDR2 is FQGTGA. With 3 bases removed from V and 8 bases from J, the gap between germline ends came to 12 bases. The CDR3 loop spans 13 amino acids. CDR3 loop: CASSFYSRGTQYF. CDR3 nucleotides: TGTGCCAGCAGCTTTTACTCCCGGGGTACGCAGTATTTT.

This clone came up once. This chain connects TRBV7-2 to TRBJ1-6; D may be TRBD1 (6 bases). With 4 bases removed from V and 7 bases from J, the gap between germline ends came to 14 bases. This CDR3 comprises 15 residues. Per germline, CDR1 SGHTA and CDR2 FQGNSA. The CDR3 coding sequence is TGTGCCAGCAGCTCGGACCACAGGGACAATTCACCCCTCCACTTT. Encoded protein: CASSSDHRDNSPLHF.

The chain is built from TRBV10-1 and TRBJ2-2; 10 nucleotides align to TRBD1. The CDR3 has 15 amino acids. Germline CDR1 WNHNN, CDR2 SYGVQD (reference sequence). J lost 4 bases, V lost 4 bases, and 3 bases had no gene match. DNA for the CDR3: TGCGCCAGCAGTGGCCGGACAGGGGGCACCGGGGAGCTGTTTTTT. As protein: CASSGRTGGTGELFF.

This chain connects TRBV18 to TRBJ1-5; D not certain. CDR3 size: 14 residues. CDR1 is KGHSH, CDR2 LQKENI, per germline. V lost 5 bases to trimming and J lost 2 bases, with 10 bases between them. The CDR3: CASSREGGNQPQHF. CDR3 nucleotide sequence: TGTGCCAGCTCAAGGGAGGGTGGCAATCAGCCCCAGCATTTT. Filled out from reference TRBV18 and TRBJ1-5, the complete variable domain reads NAGVMQNPRHLVRRRGQEARLRCSPMKGHSHVYWYRQLPEEGLKFMVYLQKENIIDESGMPKERFSAEFPKEGPSILRIQQVVRGDSAAYFCASSREGGNQPQHFGDGTRLSIL.